The text below deals with one TCR beta chain. Its antigen is still unknown. These data are taken from a study of cytomegalovirus exposure and HLA in healthy donors. Each donor was healthy, and each was a bone marrow donor. It was with 60 Vbeta and 13 Jbeta primers that the PCR ran. Some clones are missing from TCRdb's copy, which holds only in-frame ones; the method was immunoSEQ multiplex PCR. Here the sample table reports some 130,000 clones. The CDR3 covers 14 residues. V was clipped by 8 bases and J by 5 bases; unmatched bases: 9. Looked up from germline, CDR1 is MDHEN and CDR2 is SYDVKM. Study-wide results and limits: The authors enumerated over 150 TCR beta chains as linked to cytomegalovirus. Many donors shared some public TCRs, even though most TCR sequences were rare. TCR beta V segments were, for the most part, productive about 87% or about 30% of the time in an earlier analysis.

The sequenced sample consisted of PBMCs. This clonotype originated in a man younger than 35 in good health and CMV-seronegative. The chain uses TRBV28 and TRBJ2-1, with 7 nucleotides matching TRBD2. The CDR3: CASRRGGTNNEQFF. The CDR3, as DNA: TGTGCCAGCCGAAGGGGAGGGACCAACAATGAGCAGTTCTTC.